This TCR beta chain was recovered during a study of cytomegalovirus exposure and HLA in healthy donors. Study-wide context: Earlier sequencing of 150 million to 200 million T cells yielded roughly 100 million unique TCR beta sequences. Study-wide findings and caveats: TRBV6-2, TRBV6-3 and some other V segments were unresolvable in 87-base-pair reads. Cytomegalovirus association was listed for 164 TCR beta chains. Later analysis indicated greater clonal expansion among HLA-associated TCR beta chains than among equally common other chains.

The PCR ran on 60 Vbeta and 13 Jbeta primers. TCRdb's copy holds only in-frame clones and misses some; the assay was immunoSEQ multiplex PCR. The table has 140,000 to 150,000 clones, roughly 68% seen once. V dropped 3 bases and J dropped 7 bases, with 21 bases sitting between them. The CDR3 is made up of 17 amino acids. Germline V gene lookup returns CDR1 LNHDA and CDR2 SQIVND (reference sequence). This clone was found a few times. Antigen specificity is unknown. The chain joins TRBV19 to TRBJ1-4; perhaps TRBD1 as D (6 bases). Sequenced material: PBMCs. The clonotype originates from a man in his sixties in good health and CMV-seronegative. The CDR3 region is CASSIRHFARGGEKLFF. The CDR3 region has the DNA TGTGCCAGTAGTATTCGACATTTTGCGAGGGGGGGTGAAAAACTGTTTTTT.